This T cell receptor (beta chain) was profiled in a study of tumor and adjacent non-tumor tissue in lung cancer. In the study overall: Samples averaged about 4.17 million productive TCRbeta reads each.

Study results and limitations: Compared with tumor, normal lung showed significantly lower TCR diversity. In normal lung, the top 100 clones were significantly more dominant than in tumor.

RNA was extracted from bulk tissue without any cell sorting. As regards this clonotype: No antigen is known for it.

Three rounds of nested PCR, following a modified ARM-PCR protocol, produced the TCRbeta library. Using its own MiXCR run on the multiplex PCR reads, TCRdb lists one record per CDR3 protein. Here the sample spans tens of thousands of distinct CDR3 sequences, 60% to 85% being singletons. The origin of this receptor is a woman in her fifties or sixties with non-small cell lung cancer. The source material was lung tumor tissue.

CDR3 loop: CASSLSTGGQETQYF. CDR3 nucleotide sequence: TGTGCCAGCAGTTTATCTACAGGCGGCCAAGAGACCCAGTACTTC. The V call is TRBV12-3 or TRBV12-4, the J call TRBJ2-5; a possible D gene is TRBD1 (5 bases). The V end lost 2 bases, the J end lost 1 base, and 11 bases lay between the germline ends. The CDR3 is made up of 15 amino acids.